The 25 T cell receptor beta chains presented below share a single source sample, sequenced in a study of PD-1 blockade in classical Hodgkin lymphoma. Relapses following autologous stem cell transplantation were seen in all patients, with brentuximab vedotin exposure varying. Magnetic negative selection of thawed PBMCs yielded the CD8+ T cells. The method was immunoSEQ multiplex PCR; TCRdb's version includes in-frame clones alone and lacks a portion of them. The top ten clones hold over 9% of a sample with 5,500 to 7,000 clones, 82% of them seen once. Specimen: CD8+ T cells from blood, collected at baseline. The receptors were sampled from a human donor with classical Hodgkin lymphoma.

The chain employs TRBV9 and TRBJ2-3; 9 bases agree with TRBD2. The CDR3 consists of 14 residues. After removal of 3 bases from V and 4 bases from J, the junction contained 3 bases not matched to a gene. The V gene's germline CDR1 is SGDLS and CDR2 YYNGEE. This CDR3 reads CASSASGESDTQYF. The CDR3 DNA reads TGTGCCAGCAGCGCTAGCGGGGAGTCAGATACGCAGTATTTT.

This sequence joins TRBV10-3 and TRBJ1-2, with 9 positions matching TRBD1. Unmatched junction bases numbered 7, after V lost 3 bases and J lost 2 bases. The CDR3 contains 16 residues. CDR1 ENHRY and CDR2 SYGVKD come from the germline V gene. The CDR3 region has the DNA TGTGCCATCAGTGATCCGGACAGGGGTGTAAACTATGGCTACACCTTC. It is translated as CAISDPDRGVNYGYTF.

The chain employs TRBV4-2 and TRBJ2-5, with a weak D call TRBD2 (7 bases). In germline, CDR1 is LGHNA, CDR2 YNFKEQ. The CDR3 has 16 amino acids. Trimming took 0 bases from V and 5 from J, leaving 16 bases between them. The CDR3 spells CASSQEWGGAPETQYF. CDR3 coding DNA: TGTGCCAGCAGCCAAGAATGGGGGGGGGCCCCGGAGACCCAGTACTTC.

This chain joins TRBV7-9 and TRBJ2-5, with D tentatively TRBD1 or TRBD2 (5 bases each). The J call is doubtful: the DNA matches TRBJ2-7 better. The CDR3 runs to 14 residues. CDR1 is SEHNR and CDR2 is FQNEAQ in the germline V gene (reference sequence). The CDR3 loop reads CASSLGDGFYEQYF. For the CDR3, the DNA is TGTGCCAGCAGCTTAGGGGACGGATTCTACGAGCAGTACTTC.

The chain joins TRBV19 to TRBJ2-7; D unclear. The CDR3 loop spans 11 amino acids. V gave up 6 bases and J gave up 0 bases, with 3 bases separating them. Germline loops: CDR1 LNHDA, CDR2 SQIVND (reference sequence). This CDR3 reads CASRDSYEQYF. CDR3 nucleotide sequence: TGTGCCAGTAGGGACTCCTACGAGCAGTACTTC.

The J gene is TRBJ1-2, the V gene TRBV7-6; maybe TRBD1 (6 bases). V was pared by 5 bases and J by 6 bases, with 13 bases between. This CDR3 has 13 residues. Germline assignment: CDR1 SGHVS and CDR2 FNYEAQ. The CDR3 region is CASSPGQRNGYTF. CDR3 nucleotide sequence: TGTGCCAGCAGCCCCGGACAGCGTAATGGCTACACCTTC.

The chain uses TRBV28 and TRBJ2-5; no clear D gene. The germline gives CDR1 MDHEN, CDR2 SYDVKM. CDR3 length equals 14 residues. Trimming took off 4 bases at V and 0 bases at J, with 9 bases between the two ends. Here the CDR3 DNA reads TGTGCCAGCAGTTGGCCCCTGTACCAAGAGACCCAGTACTTC. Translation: CASSWPLYQETQYF.

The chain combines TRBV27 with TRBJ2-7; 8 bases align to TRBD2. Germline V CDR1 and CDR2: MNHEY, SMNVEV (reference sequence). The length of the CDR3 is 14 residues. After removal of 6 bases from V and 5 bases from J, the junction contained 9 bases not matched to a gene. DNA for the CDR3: TGTGCCAGCAGCCCGGGGGGGGAGAGAGACGAGCAGTACTTC. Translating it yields CASSPGGERDEQYF.

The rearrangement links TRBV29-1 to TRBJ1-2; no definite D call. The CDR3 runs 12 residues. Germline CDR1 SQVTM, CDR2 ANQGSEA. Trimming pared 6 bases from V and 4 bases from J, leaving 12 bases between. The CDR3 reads CSVPGGVYGYTF. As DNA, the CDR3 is TGCAGCGTACCCGGCGGGGTCTATGGCTACACCTTC.

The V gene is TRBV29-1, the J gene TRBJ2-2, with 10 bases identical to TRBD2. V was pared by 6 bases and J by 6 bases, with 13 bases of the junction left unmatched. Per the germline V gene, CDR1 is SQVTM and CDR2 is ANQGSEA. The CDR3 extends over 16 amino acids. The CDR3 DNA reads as TGCAGCGTCCAAGGAGGGCTAGCGGGGGTGTCCGGGGAGCTGTTTTTT. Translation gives CSVQGGLAGVSGELFF.

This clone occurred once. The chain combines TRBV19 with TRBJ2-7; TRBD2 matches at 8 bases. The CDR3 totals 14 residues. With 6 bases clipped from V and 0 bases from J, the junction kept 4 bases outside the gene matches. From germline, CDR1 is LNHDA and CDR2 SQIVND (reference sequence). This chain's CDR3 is CASSLTSGSYEQYF. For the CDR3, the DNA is TGTGCCAGTAGCCTAACTAGCGGCTCCTACGAGCAGTACTTC. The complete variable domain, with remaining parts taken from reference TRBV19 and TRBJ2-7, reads DGGITQSPKYLFRKEGQNVTLSCEQNLNHDAMYWYRQDPGQGLRLIYYSQIVNDFQKGDIAEGYSVSREKKESFPLTVTSAQKNPTAFYLCASSLTSGSYEQYFGPGTRLTVT.

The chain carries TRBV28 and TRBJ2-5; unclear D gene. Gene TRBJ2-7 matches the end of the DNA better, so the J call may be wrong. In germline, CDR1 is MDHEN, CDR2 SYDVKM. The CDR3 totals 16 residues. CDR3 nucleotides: TGTGCCAGCAGTTTATCGGCGGCAGTTAGCTCCTACGAGCAGTACTTC. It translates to CASSLSAAVSSYEQYF.

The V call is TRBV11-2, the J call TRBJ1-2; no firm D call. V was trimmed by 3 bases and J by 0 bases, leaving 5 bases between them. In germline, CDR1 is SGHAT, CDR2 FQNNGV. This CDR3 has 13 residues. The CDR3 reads CASSLGSNYGYTF. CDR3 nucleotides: TGTGCCAGCAGCTTGGGATCTAACTATGGCTACACCTTC.

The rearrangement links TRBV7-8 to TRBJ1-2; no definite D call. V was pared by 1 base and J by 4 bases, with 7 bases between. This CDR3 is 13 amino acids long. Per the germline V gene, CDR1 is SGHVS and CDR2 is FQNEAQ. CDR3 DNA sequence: TGTGCCAGCAGCTTAGGTCCCCTCTATGGCTACACCTTC. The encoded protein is CASSLGPLYGYTF.

Here the CDR3 DNA reads TGTGCCAGCAGCTTAGCCGCCGGACAGATAGGTTTGTTTTTT. It encodes CASSLAAGQIGLFF. V and J are TRBV7-9 and TRBJ1-4; the D gene is possibly TRBD1 (6 bases). The CDR3 runs to 14 residues. Germline V CDR1 and CDR2: SEHNR, FQNEAQ (reference sequence). V gave up 0 bases and J gave up 15 bases, with 17 bases separating them.

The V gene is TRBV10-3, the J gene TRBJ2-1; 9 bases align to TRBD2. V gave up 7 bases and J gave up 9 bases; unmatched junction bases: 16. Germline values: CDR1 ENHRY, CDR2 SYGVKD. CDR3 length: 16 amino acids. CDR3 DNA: TGTGCCATCAAAGAGGCAAGCGGGGGGCCGGAGGGTGAGCAGTTCTTC. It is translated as CAIKEASGGPEGEQFF.

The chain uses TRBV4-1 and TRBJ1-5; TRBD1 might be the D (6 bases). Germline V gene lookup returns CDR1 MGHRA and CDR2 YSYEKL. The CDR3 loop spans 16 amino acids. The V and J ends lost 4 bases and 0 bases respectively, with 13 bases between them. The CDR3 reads CASSLDRFPSNQPQHF. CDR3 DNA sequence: TGCGCCAGCAGCCTAGACAGGTTCCCTAGCAATCAGCCCCAGCATTTT.

The CDR3 DNA follows: TGTGCCAGCTCACCCTTTGGGTACCTCTATGGCTACACCTTC. Its protein is CASSPFGYLYGYTF. The rearrangement joins TRBV18 to TRBJ1-2; D is unresolved. The V end was cut by 3 bases, the J end by 4 bases, with 12 bases between. Looked up from germline, CDR1 is KGHSH and CDR2 is LQKENI. This CDR3 comprises 14 residues.

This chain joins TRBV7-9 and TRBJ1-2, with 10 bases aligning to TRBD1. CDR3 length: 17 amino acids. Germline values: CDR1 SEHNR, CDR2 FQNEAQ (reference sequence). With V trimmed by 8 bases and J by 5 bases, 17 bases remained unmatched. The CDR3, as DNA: TGTGCCAGCGTTTTGACCCAAAGCGGGACAGGGGTTTATGGCTACACCTTC. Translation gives CASVLTQSGTGVYGYTF.

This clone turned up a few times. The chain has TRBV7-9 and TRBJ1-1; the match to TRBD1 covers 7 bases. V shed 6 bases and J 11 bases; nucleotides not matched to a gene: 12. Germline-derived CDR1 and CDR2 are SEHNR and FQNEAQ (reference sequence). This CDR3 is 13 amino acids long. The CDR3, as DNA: TGTGCCAGCAGAGCTACAGGGGAAGAGTGGGCTTTCTTT. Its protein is CASRATGEEWAFF. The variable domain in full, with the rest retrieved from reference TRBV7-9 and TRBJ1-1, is DTGVSQNPRHKITKRGQNVTFRCDPISEHNRLYWYRQTLGQGPEFLTYFQNEAQLEKSRLLSDRFSAERPKGSFSTLEIQRTEQGDSAMYLCASRATGEEWAFFGQGTRLTVV.

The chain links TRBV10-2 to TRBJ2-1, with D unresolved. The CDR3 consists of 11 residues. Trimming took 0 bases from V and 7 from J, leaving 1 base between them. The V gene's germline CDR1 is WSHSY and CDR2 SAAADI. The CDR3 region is CASSESNEQFF. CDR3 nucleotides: TGCGCCAGCAGTGAGTCGAATGAGCAGTTCTTC.

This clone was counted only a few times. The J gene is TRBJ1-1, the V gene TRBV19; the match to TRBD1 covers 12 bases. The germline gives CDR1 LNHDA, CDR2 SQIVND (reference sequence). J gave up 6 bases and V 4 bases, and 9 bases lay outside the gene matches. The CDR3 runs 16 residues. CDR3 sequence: CASSRDRGLISSEAFF. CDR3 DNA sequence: TGTGCCAGTAGTAGGGACAGGGGGCTCATCAGCTCTGAAGCTTTCTTT.

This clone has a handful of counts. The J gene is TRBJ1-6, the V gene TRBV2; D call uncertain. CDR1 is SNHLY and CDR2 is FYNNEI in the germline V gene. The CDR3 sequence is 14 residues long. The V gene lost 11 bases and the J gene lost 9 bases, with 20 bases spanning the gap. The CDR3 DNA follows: TGTGCCTCGTCTCCGGCAGACTCCGGTTCACCCCTCCACTTT. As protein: CASSPADSGSPLHF.

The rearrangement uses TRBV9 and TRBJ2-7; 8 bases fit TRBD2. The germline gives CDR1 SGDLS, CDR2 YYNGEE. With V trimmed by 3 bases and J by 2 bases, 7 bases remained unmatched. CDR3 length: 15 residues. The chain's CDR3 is CASSAGGSGAYEQYF. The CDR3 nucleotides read TGTGCCAGCAGCGCGGGGGGGTCAGGGGCCTACGAGCAGTACTTC.

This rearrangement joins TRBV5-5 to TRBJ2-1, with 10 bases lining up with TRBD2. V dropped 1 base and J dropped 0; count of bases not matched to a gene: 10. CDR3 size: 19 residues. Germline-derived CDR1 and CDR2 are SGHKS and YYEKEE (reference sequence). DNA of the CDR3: TGTGCCAGCAGCTTGTTGCTAGCGGGAGTTCTTAGCTCCTACAATGAGCAGTTCTTC. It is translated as CASSLLLAGVLSSYNEQFF.